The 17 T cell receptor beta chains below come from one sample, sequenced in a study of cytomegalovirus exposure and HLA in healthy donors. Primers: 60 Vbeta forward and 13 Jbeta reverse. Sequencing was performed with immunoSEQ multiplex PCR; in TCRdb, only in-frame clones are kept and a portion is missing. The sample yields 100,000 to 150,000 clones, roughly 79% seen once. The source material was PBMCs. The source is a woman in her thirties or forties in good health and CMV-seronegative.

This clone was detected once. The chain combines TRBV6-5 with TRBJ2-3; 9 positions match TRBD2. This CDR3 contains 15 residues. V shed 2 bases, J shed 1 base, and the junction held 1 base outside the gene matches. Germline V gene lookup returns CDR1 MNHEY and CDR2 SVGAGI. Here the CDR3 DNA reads TGTGCCAGCAGTTACCCTAGCGGGGGCACAGATACGCAGTATTTT. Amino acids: CASSYPSGGTDTQYF.

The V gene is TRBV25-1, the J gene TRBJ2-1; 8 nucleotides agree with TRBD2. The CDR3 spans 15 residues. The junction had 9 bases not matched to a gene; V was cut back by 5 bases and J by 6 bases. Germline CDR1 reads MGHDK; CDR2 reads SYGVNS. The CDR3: CASSPREGLGNEQFF. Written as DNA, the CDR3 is TGTGCCAGCAGTCCTCGGGAGGGCCTGGGCAATGAGCAGTTCTTC.

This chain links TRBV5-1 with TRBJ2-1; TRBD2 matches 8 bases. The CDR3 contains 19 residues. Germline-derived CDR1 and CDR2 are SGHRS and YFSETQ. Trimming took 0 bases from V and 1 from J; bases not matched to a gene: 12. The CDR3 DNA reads TGCGCCAGCAGCTTGGGAGTGGGGATAGCGGGAACGTCCTACAATGAGCAGTTCTTC. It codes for CASSLGVGIAGTSYNEQFF.

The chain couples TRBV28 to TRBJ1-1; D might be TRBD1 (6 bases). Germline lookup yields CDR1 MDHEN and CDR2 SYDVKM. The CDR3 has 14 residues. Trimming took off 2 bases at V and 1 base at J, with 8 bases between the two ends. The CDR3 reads CASSLGQKNTEAFF. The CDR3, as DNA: TGTGCCAGCAGTTTAGGACAGAAGAACACTGAAGCTTTCTTT.

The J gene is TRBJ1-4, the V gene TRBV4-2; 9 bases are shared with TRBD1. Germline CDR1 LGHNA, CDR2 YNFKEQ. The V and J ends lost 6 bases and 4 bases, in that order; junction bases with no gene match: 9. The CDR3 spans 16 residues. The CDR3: CASRHLTGGLNEKLFF. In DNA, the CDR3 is TGTGCCAGCAGACACCTGACAGGGGGTCTTAATGAAAAACTGTTTTTT.

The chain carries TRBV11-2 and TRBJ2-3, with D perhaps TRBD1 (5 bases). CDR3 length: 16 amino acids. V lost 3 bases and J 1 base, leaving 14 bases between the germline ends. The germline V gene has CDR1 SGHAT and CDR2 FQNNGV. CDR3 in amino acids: CASSFRQGQRTDTQYF. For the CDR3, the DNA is TGTGCCAGCAGCTTTAGGCAGGGCCAGCGCACAGATACGCAGTATTTT.

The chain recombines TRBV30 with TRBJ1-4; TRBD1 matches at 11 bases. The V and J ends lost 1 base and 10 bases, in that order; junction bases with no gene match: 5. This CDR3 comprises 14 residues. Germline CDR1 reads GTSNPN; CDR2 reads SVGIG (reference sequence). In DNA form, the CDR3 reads TGTGCCTGGAGTGCGGGGACAGGGGGAAGAAAACTGTTTTTT. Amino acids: CAWSAGTGGRKLFF. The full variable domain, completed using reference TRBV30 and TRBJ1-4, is SQTIHQWPATLVQPVGSPLSLECTVEGTSNPNLYWYRQAAGRGLQLLFYSVGIGQISSEVPQNLSASRPQDRQFILSSKKLLLSDSGFYLCAWSAGTGGRKLFFGSGTQLSVL.

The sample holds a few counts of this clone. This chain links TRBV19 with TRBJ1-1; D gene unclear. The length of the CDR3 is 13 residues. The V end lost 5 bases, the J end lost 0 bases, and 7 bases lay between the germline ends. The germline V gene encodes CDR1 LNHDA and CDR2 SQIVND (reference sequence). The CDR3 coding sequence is TGTGCCAGTAGTGTCGAGATGAACACTGAAGCTTTCTTT. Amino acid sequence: CASSVEMNTEAFF.

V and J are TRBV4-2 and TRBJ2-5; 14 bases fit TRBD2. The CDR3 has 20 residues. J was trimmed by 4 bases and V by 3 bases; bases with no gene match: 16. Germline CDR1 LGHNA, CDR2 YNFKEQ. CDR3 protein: CASSHRLTGGLAGDRETQYF. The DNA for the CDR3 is TGTGCCAGCAGCCATCGCCTTACCGGGGGACTAGCGGGGGATAGAGAGACCCAGTACTTC.

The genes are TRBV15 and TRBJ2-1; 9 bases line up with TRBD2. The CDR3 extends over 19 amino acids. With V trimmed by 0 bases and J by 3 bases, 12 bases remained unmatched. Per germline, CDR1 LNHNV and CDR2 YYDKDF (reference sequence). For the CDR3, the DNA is TGTGCCACCAGCAGAGATAAGGGACTAGCTATAGATCTCTACAATGAGCAGTTCTTC. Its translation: CATSRDKGLAIDLYNEQFF.

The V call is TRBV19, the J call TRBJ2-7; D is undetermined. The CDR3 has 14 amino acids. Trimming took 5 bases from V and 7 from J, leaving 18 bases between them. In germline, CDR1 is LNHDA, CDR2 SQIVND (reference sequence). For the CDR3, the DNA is TGTGCCAGTAGTCCTGACACCTCACTCCTAGAGCAGTACTTC. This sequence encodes CASSPDTSLLEQYF.

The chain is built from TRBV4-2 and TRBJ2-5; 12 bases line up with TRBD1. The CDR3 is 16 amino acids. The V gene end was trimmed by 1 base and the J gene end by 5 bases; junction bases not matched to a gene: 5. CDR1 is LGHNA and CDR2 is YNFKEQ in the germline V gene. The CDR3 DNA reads TGTGCCAGCAGCCAAGGTCCGGGACAGGGGGCTGAGACCCAGTACTTC. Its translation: CASSQGPGQGAETQYF.

CDR3 nucleotides: TGTGCCAGCAGCAGACAGGGGGCGCACGAGCAGTACTTC. Translated: CASSRQGAHEQYF. V and J are TRBV9 and TRBJ2-7; 10 bases are a match to TRBD1. The CDR3 totals 13 residues. Germline CDR1 is SGDLS and CDR2 is YYNGEE. The V and J ends lost 4 bases and 5 bases, in that order; junction bases with no gene match: 3.

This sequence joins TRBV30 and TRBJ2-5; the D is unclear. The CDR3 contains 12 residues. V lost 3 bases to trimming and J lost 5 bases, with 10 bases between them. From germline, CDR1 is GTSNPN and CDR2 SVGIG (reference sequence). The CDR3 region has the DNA TGTGCCTGGAGCCCGGATAGCGAGACCCAGTACTTC. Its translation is CAWSPDSETQYF.

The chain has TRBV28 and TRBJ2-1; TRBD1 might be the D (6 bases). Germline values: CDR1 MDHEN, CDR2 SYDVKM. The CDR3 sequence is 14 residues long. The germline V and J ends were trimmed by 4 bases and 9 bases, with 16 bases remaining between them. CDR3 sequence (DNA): TGTGCCAGCAGTTCAGAAACAGGGTGGAGTGAGCAGTTCTTC. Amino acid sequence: CASSSETGWSEQFF.

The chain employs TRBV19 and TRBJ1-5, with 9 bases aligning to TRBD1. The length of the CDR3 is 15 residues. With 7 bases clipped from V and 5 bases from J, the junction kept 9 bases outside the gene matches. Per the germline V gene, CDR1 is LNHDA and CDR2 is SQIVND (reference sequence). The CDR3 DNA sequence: TGTGCCAGTAACTCACAGGGGGCGGTGGATCAGCCCCAGCATTTT. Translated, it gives CASNSQGAVDQPQHF.

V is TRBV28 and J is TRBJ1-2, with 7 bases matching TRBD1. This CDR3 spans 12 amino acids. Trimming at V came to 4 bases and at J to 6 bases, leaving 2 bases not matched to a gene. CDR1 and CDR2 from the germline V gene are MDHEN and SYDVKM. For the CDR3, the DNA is TGTGCCAGCAGTTCCCAGGGGGATGGCTACACCTTC. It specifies CASSSQGDGYTF.